This record looks at one T cell receptor (beta chain) sequence and its context. Its binding antigen is unknown. Within one base of it there is no much larger clone, and no base qualities were kept. The immunoSEQ assay, a bias-controlled multiplex PCR using V- and J-specific primers, was used to amplify TCR beta CDR3 regions from genomic DNA. In a second PCR step, a proprietary barcode and Illumina adapter sequences were attached to the CDR3 amplicons. CDR3 libraries were sequenced on an Illumina MiSeq instrument. As for the authors' bioinformatics: Export and quality control were done with immunoSEQ Analyzer 3.0, while downstream analyses used R Bioconductor and Immunarch. Only productive rearrangements in the normalized downsampled data set were used to calculate repertoire metrics. In the normalized cohort, a clonotype counted as pathologically expanded if the clonotype was larger than 5 templates. The Inverse Simpson Index served as the measure of repertoire diversity. To capture all clonotypes, the CMV-specificity analyses were run on the non-normalized data set. In TCRdb, the immuneACCESS table is reduced to in-frame sequences with V and J assigned. These tables do not hold every clone; where another copy was compared, an unresolved V gene accounts for under half, and the others remain unexplained. V and J calls and clone size come straight from that table; D and trimming were deduced from the DNA. In all, the sample holds 35,000 to 50,000 clones, and 85% of those were seen once. Around 3% of the sample rests with the top ten.

This sample's time point label indicates: recipient sample about 28 days before transplant, after cytoreduction. Blood from recipients was drawn about 28 days before transplant and again at days 30, 100 and 180 after transplant. Using Nuclei Lysis Solution, genomic DNA was extracted from unfractionated peripheral blood mononuclear cells that were either fresh or cryopreserved. The germline V gene sets CDR1 to SGHRS and CDR2 to YFSETQ. From the cysteine up to the phenylalanine, the CDR3 has a length of 16 residues. The entry retains the CDR3 DNA only, 48 bases that are in frame from base 1. Clipping removes 3 bases from V and 8 bases from J, with 11 as the unmatched junction base count. These data originate in a study of T cell clonotyping in hematopoietic cell transplantation (dated by TCRdb to the early 2020s). Context from the whole study: Pretransplant recipient samples were obtained after cytoreduction. In the study, some 140 blood samples were gathered from under 45 consecutive transplant recipients and their related donors. Recruitment of patients ran from 2015 to early 2017, and follow-up continued until September 2020 or until death. Results and caveats for the whole study, not just this receptor: The sample size was limited, and because cells were not sorted, the contributions of CD4 and CD8 repertoires could not be separated. Recipient repertoires showed only a small fraction of overlap with donor repertoires, and over 95% appeared de novo at the given depth. Broader TCR repertoire diversity after transplant was predicted by Inverse Simpson Index values from donors and from recipients before transplant. Recipient TCR diversity fell after transplant, with pathologically expanded clonotypes rising progressively from day 30 to day 180.

The sample in question was peripheral blood mononuclear cells, obtained before stem cell transplant. The sequence came from a man aged 55-75 years with acute myeloid leukemia. Some clones in this sample may be carry-over from other donors' samples. The sequence joins TRBV5-1 to TRBJ2-1, with 10 bases matching TRBD2. The DNA is TGCGCCAGCAGCTCCTCTAGCGGGGGTTTAATATATGAGCAGTTCTTC. This codes for CASSSSSGGLIYEQFF.